The 11 T cell receptor beta chains reported below all come from one sample, sequenced in a study of T cell responses to AZD1222 COVID-19 vaccine. The table came from immunoSEQ multiplex PCR; TCRdb's copy has only in-frame clones and leaves some out. This table holds 78,000 or so clones, approximately 89% found once. Here the sequenced sample was peripheral blood, taken on day 0 of AZD1222 vaccination. The receptors shown here come from an adult in good health.

This clone was counted a single time. The rearrangement joins TRBV7-2 to TRBJ2-7; D is uncertain. Trimming took off 1 base at V and 3 bases at J, with 7 bases between the two ends. This CDR3 has 13 amino acids. Germline CDR1 and CDR2: SGHTA and FQGNSA. The CDR3 coding sequence is TGTGCCAGCAGCTTAGGAGGAGTCTACGAGCAGTACTTC. This gives the protein CASSLGGVYEQYF.

J is TRBJ1-2 and V is TRBV4-1; no clear D. The length of the CDR3 is 14 residues. Per the germline V gene, CDR1 is MGHRA and CDR2 is YSYEKL. V gave up 3 bases and J gave up 0 bases, with 8 bases separating them. This CDR3 reads CASSHQTTNYGYTF. Written as DNA, the CDR3 is TGCGCCAGCAGCCATCAGACAACTAACTATGGCTACACCTTC.

This clone showed up just a few times. The CDR3 DNA follows: TGTGCCAGCAGCTGGACAGGGTCCTACGAGCAGTACTTC. It specifies CASSWTGSYEQYF. V and J are TRBV7-2 and TRBJ2-7, with 8 bases lining up with TRBD1. J gave up 1 base and V 4 bases, and 0 bases lay outside the gene matches. CDR3 length: 13 amino acids. Germline lookup yields CDR1 SGHTA and CDR2 FQGNSA. The complete variable domain, with remaining parts taken from reference TRBV7-2 and TRBJ2-7, reads GAGVSQSPSNKVTEKGKDVELRCDPISGHTALYWYRQSLGQGLEFLIYFQGNSAPDKSGLPSDRFSAERTGGSVSTLTIQRTQQEDSAVYLCASSWTGSYEQYFGPGTRLTVT.

The CDR3 DNA is TGTGCCAGCAGTTTTTCGACTAGCGGGGGGATTGAGACCCAGTACTTC. The encoded protein is CASSFSTSGGIETQYF. The chain has TRBV6-2 or TRBV6-3 and TRBJ2-5; 13 bases line up with TRBD2. This CDR3 is 16 amino acids long. Germline CDR1 reads MNHEY; CDR2 reads SVGEGT. V lost 4 bases, J lost 5 bases, and 7 bases stayed unmatched.

The chain links TRBV6-1 to TRBJ2-6; no clear D gene. This CDR3 has 16 amino acids. The V gene lost 1 base and the J gene lost 0 bases, with 7 bases spanning the gap. CDR1 is MNHNS, CDR2 SASEGT, per germline. This CDR3 reads CASSEGRSSGANVLTF. The CDR3 coding sequence is TGTGCCAGCAGTGAAGGACGCAGCTCTGGGGCCAACGTCCTGACTTTC.

The rearrangement joins TRBV28 to TRBJ1-4; D is perhaps TRBD1 (5 bases). Germline lookup yields CDR1 MDHEN and CDR2 SYDVKM. Trimming removed 7 bases at V and 7 bases at J, with 13 bases between. This CDR3 contains 13 residues. The CDR3 DNA reads as TGTGCCAGCAACGCGGGACGGGGTGAAAAACTGTTTTTT. Translating gives CASNAGRGEKLFF.

This clone was detected a few times. This chain uses TRBV19 with TRBJ2-7, with D tentatively TRBD1 or TRBD2 (5 bases each). V shed 5 bases and J shed 3 bases, with 23 bases lying between them. Germline values: CDR1 LNHDA, CDR2 SQIVND (reference sequence). The CDR3 loop spans 17 amino acids. The CDR3 reads CASSSYSYRDRDYEQYF. CDR3 DNA: TGTGCCAGTAGTTCCTACTCGTATCGGGACCGAGACTACGAGCAGTACTTC.

V and J are TRBV5-4 and TRBJ2-7; TRBD2 aligns across 8 bases. Trimming cost V 6 bases and J 3 bases; bases outside gene matches: 8. The CDR3 is 14 residues long. Germline loops: CDR1 SGHNT, CDR2 YYREEE (reference sequence). CDR3 nucleotide sequence: TGTGCCAGCACCACCCTCGGGACTAGCTACGAGCAGTACTTC. Its translation is CASTTLGTSYEQYF.

V gene TRBV7-9 combines with J gene TRBJ2-7; D is unresolved. The CDR3 consists of 14 residues. V lost 2 bases and J lost 0, with 8 bases in between. The germline V gene has CDR1 SEHNR and CDR2 FQNEAQ (reference sequence). The CDR3 region has the DNA TGTGCCAGCAGCTTAATCTCCAGCTCCTACGAGCAGTACTTC. Protein: CASSLISSSYEQYF.

This rearrangement joins TRBV7-6 to TRBJ2-7; 7 bases match TRBD1. From germline, CDR1 is SGHVS and CDR2 FNYEAQ. J gave up 6 bases and V 5 bases, and 7 bases lay outside the gene matches. The CDR3 consists of 13 residues. The CDR3 reads CASSPGTDREQYF. DNA of the CDR3: TGTGCCAGCAGCCCCGGGACAGACCGCGAGCAGTACTTC. Supplemented by reference TRBV7-6 and TRBJ2-7, the full variable domain reads GAGVSQSPRYKVTKRGQDVALRCDPISGHVSLYWYRQALGQGPEFLTYFNYEAQQDKSGLPNDRFSAERPEGSISTLTIQRTEQRDSAMYRCASSPGTDREQYFGPGTRLTVT.

The CDR3 DNA sequence: TGTGCCACCTTCCGGTGGGGCCATGAGCAGTTCTTC. This gives the protein CATFRWGHEQFF. J is TRBJ2-1 and V is TRBV28, with D perhaps matching TRBD1 (5 bases). In germline, CDR1 is MDHEN, CDR2 SYDVKM. V was pared by 10 bases and J by 8 bases, with 15 bases between. The length of the CDR3 is 12 residues.